Only one count was recorded for the clone carrying this T cell receptor beta chain. In the study's own analysis: Amplification of reference gene primers provided the estimated nucleated cell counts. Clones were read by immunoSEQ multiplex PCR, and TCRdb kept only the in-frame ones, dropping some. V, J and clone size were drawn from that table, and D and trimming were deduced from the DNA. The table lists 200,000 to 250,000 clones, around 90% of them singletons, with 1.4% to 1.5% in the top ten. The data stem from a study of blood T cell repertoires in COVID-19. The wider study: Both acute and convalescent COVID-19 samples were obtained from the United States, Italy and Spain. Sample material is recorded as cDNA or gDNA derived from T cells, B-cell-depleted T cells, or PBMCs.

The CDR3 sequence is 14 residues long. Per the germline V gene, CDR1 is MGHRA and CDR2 is YSYEKL. V gave up 1 base and J gave up 0 bases; unmatched junction bases: 0. The V and J genes are TRBV4-1 and TRBJ2-7, with 7 bases that match TRBD2. Sequenced: peripheral blood. This TCR was recovered from a man between 18 and 29 years old with active or convalescent COVID-19. The CDR3 DNA is TGCGCCAGCAGCCAAGGGGAGGGCTCCTACGAGCAGTACTTC. It is translated as CASSQGEGSYEQYF.